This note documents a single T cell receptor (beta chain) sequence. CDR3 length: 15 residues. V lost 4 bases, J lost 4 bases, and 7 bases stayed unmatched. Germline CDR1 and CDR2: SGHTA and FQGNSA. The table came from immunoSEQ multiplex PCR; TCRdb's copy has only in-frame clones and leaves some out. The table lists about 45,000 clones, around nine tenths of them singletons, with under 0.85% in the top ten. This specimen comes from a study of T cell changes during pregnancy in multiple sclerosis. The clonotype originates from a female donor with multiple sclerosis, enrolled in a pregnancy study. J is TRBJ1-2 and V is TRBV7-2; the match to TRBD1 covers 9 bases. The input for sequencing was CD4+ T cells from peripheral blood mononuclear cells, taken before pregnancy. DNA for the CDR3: TGTGCCAGCAGCTACCGGACAGGGGAGGGCTATGGCTACACCTTC. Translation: CASSYRTGEGYGYTF.